This T cell receptor beta chain was observed in a study of regulatory T cells in long-lasting Graves disease. On this clonotype: Its antigen is unknown.

Germline CDR1 reads GTSNPN; CDR2 reads SVGIG (reference sequence). This CDR3 is built from 14 residues. The ends were cut back, 3 bases at V and 5 bases at J, with 16 bases in the middle. Study-level findings and limits: There were preferences for TRBV28, TRBJ1-2 and TRBJ2-5 in persistent disease.

Time point meaning: persistent/refractory GD, antithyroid drugs over 5 years with positive TRAb. PBMCs provided the RNA from which the TCR library was made. To make TCR beta libraries, researchers used iRepertoire HTBI primers and Arm-PCR of CDR3 regions. Via MiXCR, TCRdb re-called the multiplex PCR reads, giving one row per CDR3 protein. The sample records over 450,000 distinct CDR3 sequences, roughly 21% being singletons. This clonotype originated in a female donor with Graves disease. The starting material was peripheral blood mononuclear cells (PBMCs), obtained when the disease was refractory, from a patient treated with antithyroid drugs. The V gene is TRBV30, the J gene TRBJ2-5; a possible D gene is TRBD1 (6 bases). CDR3 nucleotide sequence: TGTGCCTGGAGGGAAGCCCCAGGGGAGGAGACCCAGTACTTC. Translating it yields CAWREAPGEETQYF.